The 28 T cell receptor beta chains reported below all come from one sample, sequenced in a study of blood T cell repertoires in COVID-19. Using immunoSEQ multiplex PCR, the repertoire was profiled, and TCRdb retains in-frame clones only, with some absent. The sample yields 110,000 to 150,000 clones, about nine tenths seen once. The sequencing input was PBMCs or T cells enriched from blood (not recorded which). The receptor source for this set is a man aged 50-60 years who had recovered from COVID-19.

The rearrangement links TRBV5-1 to TRBJ2-7, with D maybe TRBD1 (5 bases). Germline-derived CDR1 and CDR2 are SGHRS and YFSETQ. The CDR3 runs to 14 residues. V shed 4 bases and J shed 4 bases, with 15 bases lying between them. The CDR3 loop reads CASSVQPSGYEQYF. DNA of the CDR3: TGCGCCAGCAGCGTCCAACCTTCAGGGTACGAGCAGTACTTC.

This chain links TRBV11-1 with TRBJ2-4; tentatively, D is TRBD1 (6 bases). The CDR3 has 12 amino acids. Between the trimmed V and J ends, which lost 1 base and 13 bases, there was a span of 11 bases. Germline-derived CDR1 and CDR2 are SGHAT and FQDESV (reference sequence). CDR3 coding DNA: TGTGCCAGCAGCTTAGTTCGGGACAAGCAGTACTTC. This translates into CASSLVRDKQYF.

The sample holds one count of this clone. The CDR3 loop reads CASSRRDRGAGELFF. CDR3 DNA sequence: TGTGCCAGCAGTCGCCGAGACAGGGGTGCCGGGGAGCTGTTTTTT. The gene calls are TRBV5-8 and TRBJ2-2; 8 bases agree with TRBD1. V lost 5 bases to trimming and J lost 6 bases; unmatched junction nucleotides: 9. The CDR3 covers 15 residues. Germline CDR1 is SGHTS and CDR2 is YDEGEE.

The chain uses TRBV5-4 and TRBJ2-1; 8 bases match TRBD1. Trimming cost V 4 bases and J 6 bases; bases outside gene matches: 6. The CDR3 extends over 14 amino acids. The germline gives CDR1 SGHNT, CDR2 YYREEE (reference sequence). CDR3 amino acids: CASSRRQGSNEQFF. CDR3 nucleotides: TGTGCCAGCAGCCGAAGACAGGGGTCCAATGAGCAGTTCTTC. Using reference TRBV5-4 and TRBJ2-1 for the parts outside the CDR3, the full variable domain is ETGVTQSPTHLIKTRGQQVTLRCSSQSGHNTVSWYQQALGQGPQFIFQYYREEENGRGNFPPRFSGLQFPNYSSELNVNALELDDSALYLCASSRRQGSNEQFFGPGTRLTVL.

The chain joins TRBV6-4 to TRBJ1-2, with D perhaps TRBD1 (5 bases). This CDR3 spans 14 amino acids. Trimming left V 6 bases short and J 2 bases short, with 13 bases between. Germline loops: CDR1 MRHNA, CDR2 SNTAGT. The CDR3 protein is CASSAERGNYGYTF. The CDR3 DNA follows: TGTGCCAGCAGCGCTGAAAGGGGAAACTATGGCTACACCTTC.

This sequence joins TRBV10-3 and TRBJ2-1; TRBD1 might be the D (6 bases). Germline V gives CDR1 ENHRY, CDR2 SYGVKD. The CDR3 has 14 amino acids. With 4 bases removed from V and 6 bases from J, the gap between germline ends came to 13 bases. CDR3 sequence reads: CAISVQGTVNEQFF. The CDR3 DNA is TGTGCCATCAGTGTTCAGGGGACGGTCAATGAGCAGTTCTTC.

This chain joins TRBV7-8 and TRBJ2-2, with D possibly TRBD1 on 6 matching bases. Germline V gene lookup returns CDR1 SGHVS and CDR2 FQNEAQ. The CDR3 has 16 residues. V lost 5 bases and J lost 0, with 13 bases in between. As DNA, the CDR3 is TGTGCCAGCAGCACCTACAGGGACCCGAACACCGGGGAGCTGTTTTTT. Protein sequence: CASSTYRDPNTGELFF.

The V and J genes are TRBV19 and TRBJ1-4; D unresolved. CDR1 LNHDA and CDR2 SQIVND come from the germline V gene (reference sequence). This CDR3 spans 14 amino acids. Trimming cost V 5 bases and J 8 bases, with 15 bases left between them. The CDR3 region has the DNA TGTGCCAGTAGTTATCAGGCTGCGGGAGAAAAACTGTTTTTT. Translation gives CASSYQAAGEKLFF.

The chain recombines TRBV30 with TRBJ1-5; D remains unclear. The CDR3 spans 13 residues. CDR1 and CDR2 (germline): GTSNPN, SVGIG (reference sequence). V gave up 0 bases and J gave up 3 bases, with 6 bases separating them. The CDR3 is CAWSVQDNQPQHF. The CDR3 DNA reads as TGTGCCTGGAGTGTGCAGGACAATCAGCCCCAGCATTTT.

The J gene is TRBJ2-5, the V gene TRBV7-5; TRBD1 is the table's D call, not checked against the DNA. TRBV7-5 is a pseudogene segment. The CDR3 spans 14 residues. The CDR3 DNA reads as TGTGTCAGAAGTGGCCGACACGGTTTTGAGACCCAGTACTTC. As protein: CVRSGRHGFETQYF.

This clone was counted once. The chain recombines TRBV19 with TRBJ1-1, with TRBD1 as a possible D gene (5 bases). Trimming shortened V by 6 bases and J by 5 bases, and 13 bases separated the two germline ends. Germline V gene sequence: CDR1 LNHDA, CDR2 SQIVND (reference sequence). The CDR3 covers 13 residues. The CDR3 nucleotides read TGTGCCAGTAGACCTCGGGGGGAAACTGAAGCTTTCTTT. Residues: CASRPRGETEAFF.

The chain uses TRBV6-1 and TRBJ2-3, with D perhaps matching TRBD2 (5 bases). Per the germline V gene, CDR1 is MNHNS and CDR2 is SASEGT. The CDR3 length is 16 residues. Trimming took 0 bases from V and 4 from J, leaving 14 bases between them. CDR3 sequence reads: CASSEALGSGADTQYF. The CDR3 bases are TGTGCCAGCAGTGAAGCCCTAGGGTCCGGGGCAGATACGCAGTATTTT.

The V gene is TRBV28, the J gene TRBJ1-4, with a possible D match to TRBD1 (5 bases). Trimming took 3 bases from V and 3 from J, leaving 8 bases between them. This CDR3 region has 14 residues. Germline V gene sequence: CDR1 MDHEN, CDR2 SYDVKM. The CDR3 DNA sequence: TGTGCCAGCAGTTTCCGGACATCTAATGAAAAACTGTTTTTT. Translation gives CASSFRTSNEKLFF.

J is TRBJ2-1 and V is TRBV29-1, with 8 bases identical to TRBD2. The CDR3 runs 15 residues. Per the germline V gene, CDR1 is SQVTM and CDR2 is ANQGSEA. Unmatched junction bases numbered 12, after V lost 5 bases and J lost 6 bases. The chain's CDR3 is CSVSGLAHSSNEQFF. CDR3 DNA: TGCAGCGTTTCCGGACTAGCCCACAGTAGCAATGAGCAGTTCTTC.

This CDR3 is CASSQVELDRGRLANYGYTF. DNA for the CDR3: TGCGCCAGCAGCCAAGTCGAGTTGGACAGGGGGCGGTTGGCTAACTATGGCTACACCTTC. The chain uses TRBV4-3 and TRBJ1-2, with 11 positions matching TRBD1. Germline V gene data show CDR1 as LGHNA and CDR2 as YSLEER. The CDR3 totals 20 residues. Unmatched junction bases numbered 13, after V lost 1 base and J lost 0 bases.

V and J are TRBV5-1 and TRBJ1-2, with 9 positions matching TRBD1. CDR1 and CDR2 from the germline V gene are SGHRS and YFSETQ. There are 13 residues in the CDR3. Trimming removed 4 bases from V and 8 bases from J; junction bases left unmatched: 6. The CDR3 nucleotides read TGCGCCAGCAGCCCGGGACAGGGTGAAGGCTACACCTTC. Residues: CASSPGQGEGYTF. Looking up the rest from reference TRBV5-1 and TRBJ1-2 gives the full variable domain: KAGVTQTPRYLIKTRGQQVTLSCSPISGHRSVSWYQQTPGQGLQFLFEYFSETQRNKGNFPGRFSGRQFSNSRSEMNVSTLELGDSALYLCASSPGQGEGYTFGSGTRLTVV.

This clone has only a few counts. V usage is TRBV18 and J usage is TRBJ1-2; 9 bases align to TRBD1. Germline values: CDR1 KGHSH, CDR2 LQKENI. The CDR3 sequence is 14 residues long. V lost 6 bases, J lost 5 bases, and 7 bases stayed unmatched. CDR3 in DNA: TGTGCCAGCTCGGCCGGGACAGGGACTTATGGCTACACCTTC. Encoded protein: CASSAGTGTYGYTF.

This sequence joins TRBV5-6 and TRBJ1-5; D gene unclear. V lost 2 bases to trimming and J lost 4 bases, with 13 bases between them. The CDR3 is made up of 15 amino acids. CDR1 and CDR2 (germline): SGHDT, YYEEEE. The CDR3 loop is CASSFRDRPNQPQHF. The CDR3 nucleotides read TGTGCCAGCAGCTTCCGGGATCGCCCAAATCAGCCCCAGCATTTT.

The rearrangement joins TRBV7-2 to TRBJ2-4; 9 bases map to TRBD1. Germline CDR1 reads SGHTA; CDR2 reads FQGNSA. The CDR3 extends over 14 amino acids. The J segment lost 11 bases and the V segment lost 5 bases, leaving 10 bases of the junction unmatched. The CDR3: CASSPLDRGKVQYF. DNA for the CDR3: TGTGCCAGCAGCCCCCTGGACAGGGGAAAAGTTCAGTACTTC.

This chain connects TRBV14 to TRBJ1-5; no definite D call. Per the germline V gene, CDR1 is SGHDN and CDR2 is FVKESK. Between the trimmed V and J ends, which lost 5 bases and 9 bases, there was a span of 14 bases. This CDR3 spans 13 amino acids. The CDR3 DNA is TGTGCCAGCAGCTTAAGAAGAGATTTGCCCCAGCATTTT. It encodes CASSLRRDLPQHF.

The chain uses TRBV9 and TRBJ1-2; D not certain. CDR3 length: 14 amino acids. V was pared by 0 bases and J by 8 bases, with 14 bases between. The germline CDR1 and CDR2 sequences are SGDLS and YYNGEE. CDR3 amino acids: CASSVANPSGGYTF. The CDR3, as DNA: TGTGCCAGCAGCGTAGCTAACCCGTCGGGGGGCTACACCTTC.

The genes are TRBV18 and TRBJ2-5; D is possibly TRBD1 (6 bases). CDR3 length: 14 residues. Per the germline V gene, CDR1 is KGHSH and CDR2 is LQKENI. Trimming took off 2 bases at V and 5 bases at J, with 12 bases between the two ends. The CDR3 DNA follows: TGTGCCAGCTCACCAACAGGGTGGCGGGAGACCCAGTACTTC. Translating it yields CASSPTGWRETQYF.

The chain has TRBV5-4 and TRBJ2-2, with 11 bases fitting TRBD2. J gave up 4 bases and V 4 bases, and 6 bases lay outside the gene matches. Per germline, CDR1 SGHNT and CDR2 YYREEE (reference sequence). The CDR3 runs to 16 residues. CDR3 region: CASSGSGTSGTGELFF. The CDR3 DNA reads as TGTGCCAGCAGCGGCTCCGGGACTAGCGGCACCGGGGAGCTGTTTTTT.

The chain recombines TRBV25-1 with TRBJ2-7; 8 bases fit TRBD1. The CDR3 is 13 residues long. The V gene's germline CDR1 is MGHDK and CDR2 SYGVNS. With 7 bases clipped from V and 6 bases from J, the junction kept 8 bases outside the gene matches. The CDR3 here is CASTHRQGLEQYF. CDR3 DNA: TGTGCCAGCACACACCGACAGGGGCTCGAGCAGTACTTC.

The chain joins TRBV30 to TRBJ1-5, with a tentative D call TRBD1 (6 bases). CDR3 length equals 15 residues. Trimming took off 4 bases at V and 0 bases at J, with 13 bases between the two ends. Germline assignment: CDR1 GTSNPN and CDR2 SVGIG (reference sequence). The CDR3 loop is CAWNTGTTSNQPQHF. In DNA, the CDR3 is TGTGCCTGGAATACCGGGACAACTAGCAATCAGCCCCAGCATTTT.

The V call is TRBV20-1, the J call TRBJ1-2, with D hard to call. The germline V gene has CDR1 DFQATT and CDR2 SNEGSKA (reference sequence). Deletions cut 8 bases from V and 10 bases from J, with 8 bases between. The CDR3 totals 8 residues. The CDR3 region has the DNA TGCAGTTCGTGGCCCTACACCTTC. It is translated as CSSWPYTF.

CDR3 sequence: CASKDVRGGHQPQHF. In nucleotides, the CDR3 is TGTGCCAGCAAAGACGTTAGGGGCGGCCATCAGCCCCAGCATTTT. The chain couples TRBV6-5 to TRBJ1-5; possible D gene TRBD1, 5 bases. V was cut by 7 bases and J by 5 bases, with 18 bases left in between. Germline CDR1 reads MNHEY; CDR2 reads SVGAGI. The CDR3 length is 15 residues.

The chain is built from TRBV28 and TRBJ2-1, with 7 bases that match TRBD2. Germline V gene lookup returns CDR1 MDHEN and CDR2 SYDVKM. This CDR3 is built from 12 residues. V gave up 11 bases and J gave up 0 bases; unmatched junction bases: 1. The CDR3 protein is CAWGGSYNEQFF. The CDR3 nucleotides are TGTGCCTGGGGGGGCTCCTACAATGAGCAGTTCTTC.